This T cell receptor (beta chain) was found in a study of CD8 T cells in Susac syndrome. A quantity of roughly 0.5 to 1 ug RNA underwent reverse transcription using random hexamers. In TCRdb, the immunoSEQ multiplex PCR reads were re-called with MiXCR into one record per CDR3 protein. Here the sample spans about 190,000 distinct CDR3 sequences, 91% being singletons. Germline V CDR1 and CDR2: SGDLS, YYNGEE. J was trimmed by 4 bases and V by 4 bases; bases with no gene match: 17. The CDR3 covers 19 residues. This clonotype originated in a human donor with Susac syndrome. This sequence joins TRBV9 and TRBJ2-3, with 11 bases identical to TRBD1. The sample comprised CD4+ T cells from PBMCs. The CDR3 here is CASSQPQGQGETGPDTQYF. The DNA for the CDR3 is TGTGCCAGCAGCCAACCCCAGGGACAGGGGGAAACAGGCCCAGATACGCAGTATTTT.